This T cell receptor (beta chain) comes out of a study of T cell repertoires in cytomegalovirus infection. At the level of the study: Used in the study were CMV epitopes, some recently identified and HLA-C-restricted, others well-studied and HLA-B-restricted.

TCRdb processed the reads anew with MiXCR; each CDR3 protein has one entry. The sample lists around 540,000 distinct CDR3 sequences, around 30% seen once, with roughly 16% in the top ten. Germline assignment: CDR1 SGHTA and CDR2 FQGNSA. V lost 5 bases and J lost 0; bases outside the gene matches: 8. The CDR3 is 16 residues long. Worth noting for this clonotype: Antigen: not known.

The sample in question was cultured PBMCs, obtained from culture after CMV antigen stimulation. This receptor was obtained from a human donor in good health (CMV status not recorded). Some clones in this sample may be carry-over from other donors' samples. This chain uses TRBV7-2 with TRBJ2-7; 9 nucleotides agree with TRBD1. CDR3 amino acids: CASSQTGTGSSYEQYF. CDR3 sequence (DNA): TGTGCCAGCAGCCAAACCGGGACAGGGAGCTCCTACGAGCAGTACTTC. The variable domain in full, completed from reference TRBV7-2 and TRBJ2-7, reads GAGVSQSPSNKVTEKGKDVELRCDPISGHTALYWYRQSLGQGLEFLIYFQGNSAPDKSGLPSDRFSAERTGGSVSTLTIQRTQQEDSAVYLCASSQTGTGSSYEQYFGPGTRLTVT.